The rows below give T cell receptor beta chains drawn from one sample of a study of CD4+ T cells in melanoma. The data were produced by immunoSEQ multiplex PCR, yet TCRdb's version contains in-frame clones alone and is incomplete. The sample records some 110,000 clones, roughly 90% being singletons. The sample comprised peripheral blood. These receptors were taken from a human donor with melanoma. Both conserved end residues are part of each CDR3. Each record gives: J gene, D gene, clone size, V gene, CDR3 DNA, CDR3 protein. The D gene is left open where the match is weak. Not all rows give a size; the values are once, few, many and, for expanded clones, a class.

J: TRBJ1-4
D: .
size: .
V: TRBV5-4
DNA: TGTGCCAGCAGAGCGGGGGGCGCTACTAATGAAAAACTGTTTTTT
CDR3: CASRAGGATNEKLFF

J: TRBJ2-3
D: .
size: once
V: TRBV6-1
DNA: TGTGCCAGCAGGGCCAGGGGCACAGATACGCAGTATTTT
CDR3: CASRARGTDTQYF

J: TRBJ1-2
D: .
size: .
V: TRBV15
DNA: TGTGCCACCAGCAGAGGGGGAGGTCTCCGTGGCTACACCTTC
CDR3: CATSRGGGLRGYTF

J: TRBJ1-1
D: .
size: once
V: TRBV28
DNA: TGTGCCAGCAGTTTCTCCGGACATCTATCAAAGGGGACTGAAGCTTTCTTT
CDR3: CASSFSGHLSKGTEAFF

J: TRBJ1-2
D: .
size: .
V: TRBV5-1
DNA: TGCGCCAGCAGCTACAGGGTTGACTATGGCTACACCTTC
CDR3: CASSYRVDYGYTF

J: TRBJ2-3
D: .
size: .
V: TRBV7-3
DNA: TGTGCCAGCAGCAAATCGATTCTTAGCACAGATACGCAGTATTTT
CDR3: CASSKSILSTDTQYF

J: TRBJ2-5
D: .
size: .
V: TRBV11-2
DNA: TGTGCCAGCAGCTTACCTAGCGCTCAAGAGACCCAGTACTTC
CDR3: CASSLPSAQETQYF

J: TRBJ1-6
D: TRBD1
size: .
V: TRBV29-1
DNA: TGCAGCGTTTCGTCCGGGACAGGGGATTCACCCCTCCACTTT
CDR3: CSVSSGTGDSPLHF

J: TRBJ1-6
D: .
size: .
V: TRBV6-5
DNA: TGTGCCAGCAGTCGGGACTATAATTCACCCCTCCACTTT
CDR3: CASSRDYNSPLHF

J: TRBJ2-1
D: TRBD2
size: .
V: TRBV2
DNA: TGTGCCAGCAGGCGGGAGTTTCTCAATGAGCAGTTCTTC
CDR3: CASRREFLNEQFF

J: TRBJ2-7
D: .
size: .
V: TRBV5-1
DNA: TGCGCCAGCAGCTTGGTAGGTGCCCGCACCTACGAGCAGTACTTC
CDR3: CASSLVGARTYEQYF

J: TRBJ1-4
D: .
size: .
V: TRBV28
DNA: TGTGCCAGCAGTCCTCGAACTTACACAACAACTAATGAAAAACTGTTTTTT
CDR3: CASSPRTYTTTNEKLFF

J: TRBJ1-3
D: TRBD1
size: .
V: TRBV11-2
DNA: TGTGCCAGCAGCAAACAGGGGGCTATTGGAAACACCATATATTTT
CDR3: CASSKQGAIGNTIYF

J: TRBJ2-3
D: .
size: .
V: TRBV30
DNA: TGTGCCTGGAGAGAGCCAGATACGCAGTATTTT
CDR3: CAWREPDTQYF

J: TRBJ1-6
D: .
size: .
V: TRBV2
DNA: TGTGCCAGCAGTGAGAGTGACAGCTATTATAATTCACCCCTCCACTTT
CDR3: CASSESDSYYNSPLHF

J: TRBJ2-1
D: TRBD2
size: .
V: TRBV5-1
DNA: TGCGCCAGCAGGGGACTAGCGCTCTATGAGCAGTTCTTC
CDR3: CASRGLALYEQFF

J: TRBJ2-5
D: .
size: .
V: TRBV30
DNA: TGTGCCTGGACTCAGCGGCTACAAGAGACCCAGTACTTC
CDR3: CAWTQRLQETQYF

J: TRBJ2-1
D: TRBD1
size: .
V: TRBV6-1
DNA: TGTGCCAGCAGGGGGGACAGCCCCAATGAGCAGTTCTTC
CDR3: CASRGDSPNEQFF

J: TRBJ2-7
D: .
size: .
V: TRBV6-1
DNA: TGTGCCAGCAGTGAATGGGTACCTGGACAGACCTCCTACGAGCAGTACTTC
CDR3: CASSEWVPGQTSYEQYF

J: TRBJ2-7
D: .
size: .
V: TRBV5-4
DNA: TGTGCCAGCAGCCCGGGCAGGGATCCATCCTACGAGCAGTACTTC
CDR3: CASSPGRDPSYEQYF

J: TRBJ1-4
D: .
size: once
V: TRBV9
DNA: TGTGCCAGCAGCGAGGGGGGACTTAATGAAAAACTGTTTTTT
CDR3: CASSEGGLNEKLFF

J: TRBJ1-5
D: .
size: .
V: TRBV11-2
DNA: TGTGCCAGCAGCTACGAGTTCAATCAGCCCCAGCATTTT
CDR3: CASSYEFNQPQHF

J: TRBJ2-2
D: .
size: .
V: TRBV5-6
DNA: TGTGCCAGCAGCTTGGTCCAGTCGAACACCGGGGAGCTGTTTTTT
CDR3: CASSLVQSNTGELFF

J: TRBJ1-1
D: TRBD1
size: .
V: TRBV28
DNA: TGTGCCAGCAACCTGGGACAGGCGGCTGAAGCTTTCTTT
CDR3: CASNLGQAAEAFF

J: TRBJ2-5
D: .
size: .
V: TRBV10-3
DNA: TGTGCCATCAATAGAATCCGGGACATCTCCCAAGAGACCCAGTACTTC
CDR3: CAINRIRDISQETQYF

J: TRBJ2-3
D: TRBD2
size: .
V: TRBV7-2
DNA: TGTGCCAGCAGCTTAGTGGCGGGGGTACCAGATACGCAGTATTTT
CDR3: CASSLVAGVPDTQYF

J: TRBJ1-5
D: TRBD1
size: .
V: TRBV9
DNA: TGTGCCAGCAGCGCCGAGGGACAGGGATTCCAGCCCCAGCATTTT
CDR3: CASSAEGQGFQPQHF

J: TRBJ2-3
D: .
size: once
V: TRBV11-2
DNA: TGTGCCAGCAGCCTGGGGGCGGGGAGCACAGATACGCAGTATTTT
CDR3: CASSLGAGSTDTQYF

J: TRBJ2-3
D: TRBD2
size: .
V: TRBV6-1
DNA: TGTGCCAGCGCCGTGGGACTAGCGGGGAGAGATACGCAGTATTTT
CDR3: CASAVGLAGRDTQYF

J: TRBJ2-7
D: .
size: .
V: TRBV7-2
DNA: TGTGCCAGCAGCTCCGGGCTTGAGCAGTACTTC
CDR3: CASSSGLEQYF

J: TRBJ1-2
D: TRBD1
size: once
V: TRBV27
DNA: TGTGCCAGCAGCCGCTTCGGAAAAACTCGGACAGGGGCAAAGGACTATGGCTACACCTTC
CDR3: CASSRFGKTRTGAKDYGYTF

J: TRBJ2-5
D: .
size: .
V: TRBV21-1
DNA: TGTGCCAGCAGGCCGACAGGGACGGGGCCACAAGAGACCCAGTACTTC
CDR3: CASRPTGTGPQETQYF

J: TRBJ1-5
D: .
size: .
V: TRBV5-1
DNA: TGCGCCAGCAGCTTGATGGGAGACAATCAGCCCCAGCATTTT
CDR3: CASSLMGDNQPQHF

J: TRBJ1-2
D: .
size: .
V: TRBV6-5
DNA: TGTGCCAGCAGTTACTCGAGTGGGGCAGGGCCTGGCTACACCTTC
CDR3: CASSYSSGAGPGYTF

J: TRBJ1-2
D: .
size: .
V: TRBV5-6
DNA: TGTGCCAGCAGCTTGGTCAGGGGTGGCTATGGCTACACCTTC
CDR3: CASSLVRGGYGYTF

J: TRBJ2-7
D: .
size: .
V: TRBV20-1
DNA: TGCAGTGCAAAGGCTGGGTACGAGCAGTACTTC
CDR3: CSAKAGYEQYF